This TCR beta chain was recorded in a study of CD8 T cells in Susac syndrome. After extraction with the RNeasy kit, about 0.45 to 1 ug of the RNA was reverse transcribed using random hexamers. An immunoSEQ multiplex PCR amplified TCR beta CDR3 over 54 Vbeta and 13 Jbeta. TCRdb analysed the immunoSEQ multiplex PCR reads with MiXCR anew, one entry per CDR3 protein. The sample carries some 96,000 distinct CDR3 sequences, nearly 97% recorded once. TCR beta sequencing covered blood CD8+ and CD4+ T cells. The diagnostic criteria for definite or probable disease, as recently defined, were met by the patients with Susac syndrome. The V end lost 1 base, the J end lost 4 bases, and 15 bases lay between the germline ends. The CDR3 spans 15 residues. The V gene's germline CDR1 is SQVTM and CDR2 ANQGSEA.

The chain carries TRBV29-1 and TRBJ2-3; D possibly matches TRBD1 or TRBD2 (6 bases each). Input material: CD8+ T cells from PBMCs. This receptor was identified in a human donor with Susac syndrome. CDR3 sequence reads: CSVEAVQGGADTQYF. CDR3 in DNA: TGCAGCGTTGAAGCGGTACAGGGAGGCGCAGATACGCAGTATTTT.